The next 4 T cell receptor beta chains were all read from a single sample in a study of cytomegalovirus exposure and HLA in healthy donors. The PCR used 60 Vbeta and 13 Jbeta primers. Assay: immunoSEQ multiplex PCR; the TCRdb copy retains only in-frame clones and omits some. The data show about 240,000 clones, 75% to 85% seen once. Sequencing was done on a sample of PBMCs. The receptors come from a woman in her sixties or seventies in good health and CMV-seropositive.

The chain recombines TRBV10-1 with TRBJ2-3; the D gene is possibly TRBD2 (6 bases). CDR3 length: 14 amino acids. In germline, CDR1 is WNHNN, CDR2 SYGVQD (reference sequence). V was cut by 4 bases and J by 2 bases, with 10 bases left in between. The CDR3 loop is CASSGRALTDTQYF. The CDR3 DNA is TGCGCCAGCAGTGGGAGGGCACTCACAGATACGCAGTATTTT.

CDR3 amino acids: CASSQERSRTNYNEQFF. The CDR3 region has the DNA TGCGCCAGCAGCCAAGAGAGGTCTAGAACTAATTACAATGAGCAGTTCTTC. This chain links TRBV4-1 with TRBJ2-1; the D is unclear. This CDR3 region has 17 residues. Germline CDR1 is MGHRA and CDR2 is YSYEKL. Between the trimmed V and J ends, which lost 0 bases and 4 bases, there was a span of 16 bases.

V is TRBV11-2 and J is TRBJ2-2, with unresolved D. Germline assignment: CDR1 SGHAT and CDR2 FQNNGV. V lost 2 bases and J lost 5, with 3 bases in between. The CDR3 contains 12 residues. The DNA of the CDR3 is TGTGCCAGCAGCTTATCTACCGGGGAGCTGTTTTTT. It encodes CASSLSTGELFF.

The chain is built from TRBV5-1 and TRBJ2-3; 7 bases line up with TRBD2. Germline CDR1 reads SGHRS; CDR2 reads YFSETQ. Losses at the gene ends were 2 bases for V and 4 bases for J; bases not matched to a gene: 4. The CDR3 is 14 residues long. The CDR3 protein is CASSLPGGADTQYF. As DNA, the CDR3 is TGCGCCAGCAGCTTACCGGGAGGCGCAGATACGCAGTATTTT.